This TCR beta chain came from a study of blood T cell repertoires in COVID-19. Assay: immunoSEQ multiplex PCR; the TCRdb copy retains only in-frame clones and omits some. The sample carries roughly 190,000 clones, less than 85% recorded once. CDR3 size: 13 residues. The V gene's germline CDR1 is MNHEY and CDR2 SVGAGI. V lost 2 bases and J lost 5, with 9 bases in between. This clonotype originated in a woman aged 45-65 years with acute or convalescent COVID-19. J is TRBJ1-1 and V is TRBV6-5; tentatively, D is TRBD1 (5 bases). The material sequenced was peripheral blood. The CDR3 DNA follows: TGTGCCAGCAGTTACACGGGGGGGACTGAAGCTTTCTTT. It encodes CASSYTGGTEAFF.